This T cell receptor (beta chain) was sequenced during a study of Tregs in tolerant kidney transplant recipients. Repertoires were generated with immunoSEQ multiplex PCR, while TCRdb's copy carries only in-frame clones and drops some. The sample holds about 69,000 clones, less than 90% seen once. With V trimmed by 6 bases and J by 4 bases, 6 bases remained unmatched. CDR3 length: 14 residues. Germline assignment: CDR1 SNHLY and CDR2 FYNNEI. The starting material was CD4+ T cells from blood, obtained before the transplant. This receptor was taken from a human donor who received a combined kidney and bone marrow transplant. This chain joins TRBV2 and TRBJ2-3; 8 nucleotides match TRBD2. CDR3 DNA: TGTGCCAGCAGCTTACTAGCGGTGGCAGATACGCAGTATTTT. It encodes CASSLLAVADTQYF.